This T cell receptor (beta chain) derives from a study of neurological immune-mediated disorders. TCRdb re-derived calls from the 5' RACE reads in MiXCR, one entry per CDR3 protein. Among roughly 80,000 distinct CDR3 sequences listed, approximately 17% were seen once. The germline gives CDR1 GTSNPN, CDR2 SVGIG (reference sequence). The CDR3 loop spans 13 amino acids. V lost 3 bases and J 13 bases, leaving 19 bases between the germline ends. Input material: PBMCs. This clonotype originated in a woman in her thirties or forties in good health. The V gene is TRBV30, the J gene TRBJ2-4, with D possibly being TRBD1 (5 bases). CDR3 DNA sequence: TGTGCCTGGAGGGACCTTGACAGCATCCTACAGTACTTC. It translates to CAWRDLDSILQYF.